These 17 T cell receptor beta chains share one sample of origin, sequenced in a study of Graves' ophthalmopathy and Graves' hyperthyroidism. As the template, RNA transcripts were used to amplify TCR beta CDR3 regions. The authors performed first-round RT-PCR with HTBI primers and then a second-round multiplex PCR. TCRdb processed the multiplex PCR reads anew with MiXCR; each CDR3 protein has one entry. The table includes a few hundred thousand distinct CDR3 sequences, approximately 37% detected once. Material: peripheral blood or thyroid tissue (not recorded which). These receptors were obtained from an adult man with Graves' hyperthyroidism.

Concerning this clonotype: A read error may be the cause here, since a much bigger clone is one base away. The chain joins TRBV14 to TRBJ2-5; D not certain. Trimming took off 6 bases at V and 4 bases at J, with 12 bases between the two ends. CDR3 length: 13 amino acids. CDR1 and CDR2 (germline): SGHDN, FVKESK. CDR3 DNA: TGTGCCAGCAGTAGACCTTTACGAGAGACCCAGTACTTC. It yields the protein CASSRPLRETQYF.

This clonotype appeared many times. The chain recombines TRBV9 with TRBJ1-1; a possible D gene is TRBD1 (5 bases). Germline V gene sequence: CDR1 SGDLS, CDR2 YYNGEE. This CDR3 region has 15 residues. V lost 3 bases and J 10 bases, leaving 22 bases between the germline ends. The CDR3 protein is CASSADGHLGPGAFF. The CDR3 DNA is TGTGCCAGCAGCGCGGATGGTCACCTGGGGCCTGGAGCTTTCTTT.

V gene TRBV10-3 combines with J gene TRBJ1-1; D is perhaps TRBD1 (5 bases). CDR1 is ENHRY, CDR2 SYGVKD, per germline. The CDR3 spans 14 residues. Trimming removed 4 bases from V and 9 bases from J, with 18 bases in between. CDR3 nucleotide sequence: TGTGCCATCAGTGGGGGCCTCCAGGGTGGGAAAGCTTTCTTT. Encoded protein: CAISGGLQGGKAFF.

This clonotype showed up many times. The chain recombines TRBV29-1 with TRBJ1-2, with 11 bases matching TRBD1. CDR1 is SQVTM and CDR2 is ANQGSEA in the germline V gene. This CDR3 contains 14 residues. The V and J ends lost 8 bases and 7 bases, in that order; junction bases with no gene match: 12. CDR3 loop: CSLRTGGASGGYTF. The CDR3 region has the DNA TGCAGCTTACGGACAGGGGGCGCGTCCGGTGGCTACACCTTC. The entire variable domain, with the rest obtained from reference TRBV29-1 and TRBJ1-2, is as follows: SAVISQKPSRDICQRGTSLTIQCQVDSQVTMMFWYRQQPGQSLTLIATANQGSEATYESGFVIDKFPISRPNLTFSTLTVSNMSPEDSSIYLCSLRTGGASGGYTFGSGTRLTVV.

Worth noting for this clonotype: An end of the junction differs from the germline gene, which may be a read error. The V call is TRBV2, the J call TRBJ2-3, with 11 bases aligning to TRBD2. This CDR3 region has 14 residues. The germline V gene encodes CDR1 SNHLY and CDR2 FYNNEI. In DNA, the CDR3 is TGTGCCAGCAGTAAAGCGACACTAGCGGGAGACGAGTATTTT. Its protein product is CASSKATLAGDEYF.

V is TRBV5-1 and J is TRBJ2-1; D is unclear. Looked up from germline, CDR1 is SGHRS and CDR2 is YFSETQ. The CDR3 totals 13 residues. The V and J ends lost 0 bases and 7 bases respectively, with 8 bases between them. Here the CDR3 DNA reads TGCGCCAGCAGCTTGGGGCGGCGGAATGAGCAGTTCTTC. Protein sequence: CASSLGRRNEQFF.

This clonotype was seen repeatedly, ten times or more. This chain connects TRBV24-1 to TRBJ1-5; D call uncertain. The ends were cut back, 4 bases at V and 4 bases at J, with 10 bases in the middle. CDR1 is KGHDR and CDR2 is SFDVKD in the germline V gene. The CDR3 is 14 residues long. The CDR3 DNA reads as TGTGCCACCAGTGAATGGCGGGTTAATCAGCCCCAGCATTTT. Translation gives CATSEWRVNQPQHF.

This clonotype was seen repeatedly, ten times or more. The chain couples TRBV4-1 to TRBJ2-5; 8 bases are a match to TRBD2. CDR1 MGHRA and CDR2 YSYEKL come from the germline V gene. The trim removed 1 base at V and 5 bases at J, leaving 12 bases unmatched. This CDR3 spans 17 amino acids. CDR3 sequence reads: CASSQGWGSSGMETQYF. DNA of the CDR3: TGCGCCAGCAGCCAAGGGTGGGGGAGTAGCGGGATGGAGACCCAGTACTTC.

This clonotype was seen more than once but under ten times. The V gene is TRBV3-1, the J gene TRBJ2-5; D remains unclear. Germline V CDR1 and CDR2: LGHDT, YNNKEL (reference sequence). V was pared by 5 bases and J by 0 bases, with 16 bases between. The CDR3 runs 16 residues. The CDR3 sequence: CASSYKDPPYQETQYF. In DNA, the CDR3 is TGTGCCAGCAGCTACAAGGACCCACCGTACCAAGAGACCCAGTACTTC.

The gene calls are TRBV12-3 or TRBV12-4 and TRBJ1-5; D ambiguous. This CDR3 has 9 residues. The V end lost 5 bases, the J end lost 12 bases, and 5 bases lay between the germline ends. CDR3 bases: TGTGCCAGCAGTACATACCAGCATTTT. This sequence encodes CASSTYQHF.

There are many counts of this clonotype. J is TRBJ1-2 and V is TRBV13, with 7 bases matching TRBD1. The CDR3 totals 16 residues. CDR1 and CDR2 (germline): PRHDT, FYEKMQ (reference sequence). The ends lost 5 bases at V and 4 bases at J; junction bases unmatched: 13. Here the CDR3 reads CASSSRQGANIYGYTF. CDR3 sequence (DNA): TGTGCCAGCAGCAGTCGACAGGGAGCCAATATCTATGGCTACACCTTC.

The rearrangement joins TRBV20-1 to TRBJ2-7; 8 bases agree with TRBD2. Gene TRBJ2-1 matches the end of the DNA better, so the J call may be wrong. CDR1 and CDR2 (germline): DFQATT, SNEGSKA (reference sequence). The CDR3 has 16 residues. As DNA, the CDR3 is TGCAGTGCTAGAGGAGGGACTACCGGGAGGGGTCTTTTGCAGTTCTTC. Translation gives CSARGGTTGRGLLQFF.

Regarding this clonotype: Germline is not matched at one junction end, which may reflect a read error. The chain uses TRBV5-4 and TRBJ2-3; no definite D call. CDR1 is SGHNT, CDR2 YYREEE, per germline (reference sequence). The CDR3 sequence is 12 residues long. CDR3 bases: TGTGCCAGCAACTTGGATGGGGATACGCAGTATTTT. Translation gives CASNLDGDTQYF.

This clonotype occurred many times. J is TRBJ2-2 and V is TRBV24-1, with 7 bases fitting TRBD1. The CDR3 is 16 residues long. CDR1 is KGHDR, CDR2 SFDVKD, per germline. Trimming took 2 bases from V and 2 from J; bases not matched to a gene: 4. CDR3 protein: CATSDYGTVNTGELFF. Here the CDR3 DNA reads TGTGCCACCAGTGATTACGGGACAGTTAACACCGGGGAGCTGTTTTTT.

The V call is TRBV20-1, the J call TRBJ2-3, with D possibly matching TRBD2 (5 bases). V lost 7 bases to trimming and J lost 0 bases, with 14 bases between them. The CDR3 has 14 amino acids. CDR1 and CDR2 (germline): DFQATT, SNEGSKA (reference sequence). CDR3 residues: CSVAPRTSTDTQYF. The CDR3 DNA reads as TGCAGTGTAGCCCCCCGGACTAGCACAGATACGCAGTATTTT.

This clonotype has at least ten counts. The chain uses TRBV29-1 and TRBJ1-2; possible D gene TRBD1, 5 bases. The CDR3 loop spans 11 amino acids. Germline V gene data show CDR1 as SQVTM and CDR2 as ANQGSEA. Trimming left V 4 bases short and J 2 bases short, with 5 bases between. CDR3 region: CSVGGNYGYTF. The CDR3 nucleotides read TGCAGCGTTGGGGGGAACTATGGCTACACCTTC.

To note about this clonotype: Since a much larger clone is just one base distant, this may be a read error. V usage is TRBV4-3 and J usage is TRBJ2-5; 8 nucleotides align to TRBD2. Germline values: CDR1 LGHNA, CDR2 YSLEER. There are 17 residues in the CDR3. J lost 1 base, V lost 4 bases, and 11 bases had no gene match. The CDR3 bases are TGCGCCAGCAGCCGGATCGGGGCTAGCGGGCTCCAAGAGACCCAGTACTTC. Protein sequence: CASSRIGASGLQETQYF.